This T cell receptor (beta chain) is from a study of PD-1 blockade in classical Hodgkin lymphoma. Points from the study as a whole: Before treatment, TCR diversity in newly diagnosed patients was reportedly lower than in healthy donors. Compared with baseline, CD4+ but not CD8+ TCR diversity had risen significantly by C4D1.

The sample's time point: cycle 4 day 1 (C4D1), after six to seven weeks of nivolumab. Relapse was seen in all patients after autologous stem cell transplantation, and brentuximab vedotin exposure was variable. Note on this clone: The antigen is undetermined.

Profiled with immunoSEQ multiplex PCR; TCRdb holds only in-frame clones, not every one. The table shows 50,000 or so clones, with about 80% occurring only once. CDR3 size: 19 residues. Germline V gives CDR1 LNHNV, CDR2 YYDKDF (reference sequence). The trim removed 5 bases at V and 1 base at J, leaving 11 bases unmatched. The sequencing here drew on peripheral blood mononuclear cells (PBMCs), taken before the fourth cycle of nivolumab. The TCR was taken from a human donor with classical Hodgkin lymphoma. This chain uses TRBV15 with TRBJ2-1; TRBD2 agrees at 13 bases. The CDR3 is CATSPQLAGGPGSYNEQFF. The CDR3 region has the DNA TGTGCCACCAGCCCCCAACTAGCGGGAGGGCCTGGGTCCTACAATGAGCAGTTCTTC.